This T cell receptor beta chain was recovered during a study of naive and memory T cell subsets. Overall study results and limits: Naive and memory subsets had different power law exponents for TCR abundance.

Four subsets defined by CD45RA and CD27 were sorted after CD3, CD4, CD8 and live/dead staining. V lost 4 bases and J lost 0; bases outside the gene matches: 11. Germline assignment: CDR1 MNHEY and CDR2 SMNVEV (reference sequence). The CDR3 is 18 residues long. A remark on this clonotype: Its antigen is unidentified.

An equimolar mix of two oligonucleotides served as the beta constant-region primer for TRBC1 and TRBC2. Using its own MiXCR run on the UMI-ligation and nested PCR reads, TCRdb lists one record per CDR3 protein. This sample has tens of thousands of distinct CDR3 sequences, with 10% to 15% found just once. This sequence joins TRBV27 and TRBJ1-3; 8 bases are shared with TRBD1. The TCR originated in a human donor in good health. Sequenced: effector memory CD4+ T cells from blood. Subset in this sample: effector memory, CD45RA- CD27-. Here the CDR3 reads CASSSLQYRGFSGNTIYF. CDR3 nucleotide sequence: TGTGCCAGCAGTTCACTACAATACAGGGGGTTCTCTGGAAACACCATATATTTT.